The rows below give T cell receptor beta chains drawn from one sample of a study of T cell changes during pregnancy in multiple sclerosis. Here immunoSEQ multiplex PCR was the method, and the copy in TCRdb shows in-frame clones only, minus some. The repertoire includes under 65,000 clones, about 90% of them detected once, and 0.6% to 0.7% sits in the top ten. The sequencing used CD4+ T cells from peripheral blood mononuclear cells, collected after pregnancy. The receptor set was obtained from a female donor with multiple sclerosis, enrolled in a pregnancy study. The CDR3 runs from the conserved cysteine through the conserved F or W. The D gene is left open where the match is weak. Clone sizes are given selectively: once, few, many, or a class where the clone is expanded.

D gene,clone size,V gene,J gene,CDR3 DNA,CDR3 protein
TRBD1,.,TRBV5-3,TRBJ1-1,TGTGCCAGAAGCTCGCAGGGGGACAGGAAATTTGGAGCTTTCTTT,CARSSQGDRKFGAFF
TRBD1,.,TRBV29-1,TRBJ2-7,TGCAGCGTGGGACAGGGGTCCCACGAGCAGTACTTC,CSVGQGSHEQYF
.,.,TRBV5-1,TRBJ1-2,TGCGCCAGCAGCTTGGGAGACAGGCAGTATGGGTATGGCTACACCTTC,CASSLGDRQYGYGYTF
TRBD2,once,TRBV19,TRBJ2-7,TGTGCCAGTAGTATGTTGCGGGGGGGCTCCTACGAGCAGTACTTC,CASSMLRGGSYEQYF
TRBD1,.,TRBV9,TRBJ1-1,TGTGCCAGCAGCCCCACTCAGGGGGCGCGGACTGAAGCTTTCTTT,CASSPTQGARTEAFF
TRBD1,.,TRBV6-5,TRBJ1-2,TGTGCCAGCAGGCCGACAGGGGCTAACTATGGCTACACCTTC,CASRPTGANYGYTF
.,.,TRBV12-5,TRBJ1-1,TGTGCTAGTGGTTTTGAAGCTGGGGGGGGGACTGAAGCTTTCTTT,CASGFEAGGGTEAFF
TRBD1,.,TRBV5-4,TRBJ2-3,TGTGCCAGCAGCGCCTCCCCATACAGGGGAGATACGCAGTATTTT,CASSASPYRGDTQYF
.,once,TRBV6-5,TRBJ1-1,TGTGCCAGCGGAACAGGAAACACTGAAGCTTTCTTT,CASGTGNTEAFF
TRBD1,once,TRBV2,TRBJ1-1,TGTGCCAGCAGTGCCGCTTCCCGGGTGACAGGGAGTAGCACTGAAGCTTTCTTT,CASSAASRVTGSSTEAFF
TRBD1,.,TRBV4-1,TRBJ1-6,TGCGCCAGCAGCCGCAAGGGACAGGAGAATTCACCCCTCCACTTT,CASSRKGQENSPLHF
TRBD2,.,TRBV2,TRBJ2-1,TGTGCCAGCAGACCCAGCGGGGGTGGCCTCAATGAGCAGTTCTTC,CASRPSGGGLNEQFF
.,.,TRBV6-1,TRBJ1-1,TGTGCCAGCAGTGAAGGGGGGGGCTGGGACACTGAAGCTTTCTTT,CASSEGGGWDTEAFF
TRBD1,once,TRBV25-1,TRBJ1-1,TGTGCCAGCAGAACGAGACAGGGGCCGGAACAACTGGCTTTCTTT,CASRTRQGPEQLAFF
.,.,TRBV2,TRBJ1-1,TGTGCCAGCAGTGCCACAGGGCGTACTGAAGCTTTCTTT,CASSATGRTEAFF
.,.,TRBV19,TRBJ2-5,TGTGCCAGTAGTATCGGTTGGGGGCAGGTGACCCAGTACTTC,CASSIGWGQVTQYF
TRBD1,.,TRBV12-5,TRBJ1-2,TGTGCTAGTGGTTTGGTACTGGGACAGGGGGTTAGAGCTAACTATGGCTACACCTTC,CASGLVLGQGVRANYGYTF
.,once,TRBV18,TRBJ1-2,TGTGCCAGCTCACCATTAGAAGACTATGGCTACACCTTC,CASSPLEDYGYTF
TRBD2,.,TRBV9,TRBJ2-5,TGTGCCAGCAGCGTCGGACTAGCGGGGCGGGAGACCCAGTACTTC,CASSVGLAGRETQYF
TRBD1,.,TRBV4-3,TRBJ2-5,TGCGCCAGCAGCCAAGATCTCGGGACAGGGGAGACCCAGTACTTC,CASSQDLGTGETQYF
.,.,TRBV7-2,TRBJ2-2,TGTGCCAGCCAGGTCTTGGCCGGGACAAGGACCGGGGAGCTGTTTTTT,CASQVLAGTRTGELFF
.,.,TRBV6-1,TRBJ1-2,TGTGCCAGCAGGCCCGGACAGACTTACTATGGCTACACCTTC,CASRPGQTYYGYTF
.,.,TRBV6-1,TRBJ1-5,TGTGCCAGCAGTGATATAAGGATCGGGCAGCCCCAGCATTTT,CASSDIRIGQPQHF
TRBD1,.,TRBV29-1,TRBJ1-2,TGCAGCGTTGAAACAGGGGGACGGGGCTACACCTTC,CSVETGGRGYTF
.,.,TRBV2,TRBJ1-1,TGTGCCAGCATGCGGGGGAGGAGCACTGAAGCTTTCTTT,CASMRGRSTEAFF
.,.,TRBV6-5,TRBJ1-2,TGTGCCAGCGGCCTGACAGTTAACTATGGCTACACCTTC,CASGLTVNYGYTF
.,.,TRBV18,TRBJ1-4,TGTGCCAGCTCACCAACGACATCCGGGGTTGAACTGTTTTTT,CASSPTTSGVELFF
.,.,TRBV6-5,TRBJ2-2,TGTGCCAGCAGTTACCGGAGGCTAAACACCGGGGAGCTGTTTTTT,CASSYRRLNTGELFF
.,.,TRBV18,TRBJ2-6,TGTGCCAGCTCACCGGCCCCGGGGGCCAACGTCCTGACTTTC,CASSPAPGANVLTF
TRBD2,.,TRBV5-4,TRBJ2-3,TGTGCCAGCAGCTTGGCCCCGATCCTAGCGGGGGGCCTCCGGCCAGATACGCAGTATTTT,CASSLAPILAGGLRPDTQYF
TRBD1,.,TRBV18,TRBJ2-5,TGTGCCAGCTCAGGGGGACAGTCCGAAGAGACCCAGTACTTC,CASSGGQSEETQYF
.,.,TRBV9,TRBJ1-5,TGTGCCAGCAGCGTAGAAGGAGGGCAGGATCAGCCCCAGCATTTT,CASSVEGGQDQPQHF
.,.,TRBV29-1,TRBJ1-1,TGCAGCGTTGGCACGCGAATGAACACTGAAGCTTTCTTT,CSVGTRMNTEAFF
.,.,TRBV7-3,TRBJ2-3,TGTGCCAGCAGCTTCCAGGGTTCGGGAGATACGCAGTATTTT,CASSFQGSGDTQYF
.,.,TRBV9,TRBJ2-3,TGTGCCAGCAGCGTAGCCCTCCGGTCAGATACGCAGTATTTT,CASSVALRSDTQYF
.,.,TRBV20-1,TRBJ1-2,TGCAGTGCTAGAGGAGTAGGCTACACCTTC,CSARGVGYTF
.,.,TRBV2,TRBJ2-4,TGTGCCAGCAGAGAGGGGACATTAGTTAGTAAAAACATTCAGTACTTC,CASREGTLVSKNIQYF
.,.,TRBV7-2,TRBJ1-5,TGTGCCAGCAGCTTATTCGGCAGGAGCAATCAGCCCCAGCATTTT,CASSLFGRSNQPQHF
TRBD1,.,TRBV5-5,TRBJ2-7,TGTGCCAGCAGAGCAACAGGGGGCGACGAGCAGTACTTC,CASRATGGDEQYF
.,.,TRBV19,TRBJ1-6,TGTGCCAGTAGGCGCGAACAGGATTTTTATAATTCACCCCTCCACTTT,CASRREQDFYNSPLHF
.,.,TRBV11-2,TRBJ2-3,TGTGCCAGCAGCTTAGAAGGAGGGGACGTGTATAAAGATACGCAGTATTTT,CASSLEGGDVYKDTQYF
.,.,TRBV6-6,TRBJ1-4,TGTGCCAGCAGTTACTCTGGAGCGACCTTTGAAAAACTGTTTTTT,CASSYSGATFEKLFF
.,.,TRBV7-2,TRBJ1-2,TGTGCCAGCAGCTTAGGGCAGGGACTGTTTGGCTATGGCTACACCTTC,CASSLGQGLFGYGYTF